The TCR beta chain described here comes from a study of CD8+CD57+ T cells in acquired aplastic anemia. About this clonotype: Its specificity is not known.

General observations from the study: Simpson's diversity of CD8+ cells was not significantly different in patients compared with controls.

Patients selected for sequencing had displayed CD8+CD57+ cell expansion by flow cytometry. Patients had undergone no therapy by the time their blood was sampled. The ends lost 6 bases at V and 7 bases at J; junction bases unmatched: 10. Germline V gene sequence: CDR1 DFQATT, CDR2 SNEGSKA (reference sequence). The CDR3 runs 14 residues. CDR3 and TCR beta VDJ profiling relied on genomic DNA as the template. TCRdb analysed the reads with MiXCR anew, one entry per CDR3 protein. Found here are 190,000 or so distinct CDR3 sequences, 48% of them singletons; the top ten hold about 2%. The receptor comes from a human donor with aplastic anemia. The gene calls are TRBV20-1 and TRBJ2-1; TRBD2 aligns across 9 bases. The sample was sorted CD4+, CD8+, or CD8+CD57+ T cells (not recorded which) from PBMCs. DNA for the CDR3: TGCAGTGCCCTAGGGGCGGGGGGGCGGAATGAGCAGTTCTTC. Translating gives CSALGAGGRNEQFF.